Listed here is a single T cell receptor beta chain. Its antigen is currently unknown. These data come from a study of CXCR3-negative and CXCR3-positive naive CD8 T cells. Definition of naive CD8+ T cells rested on a CD45RO-CCR7+CD27+CD95- profile. Researchers prepared the TRB cDNA libraries using 5' RACE with UMI labels. Following a re-call of the 5' RACE reads, TCRdb has one entry per CDR3 protein and lacks DNA. The sample data list some 25,000 distinct CDR3 sequences. Overall study results and limits: Against CXCR3-negative naive cells, CXCR3-positive naive cells showed more hydrophobic TRB CDR3s. Naive cells that were CXCR3-negative or CXCR3-positive used TRBV-TRBJ genes alike, while memory cells diverged. Memory CD8+ cells showed much lower diversity, while both naive subsets displayed comparably high diversity.

The CDR3 has 14 amino acids. Germline V CDR1 and CDR2: SGHKS, YYEKEE (reference sequence). The sequencing sample was made of naive CXCR3- CD8+ T cells from blood. Specified subset: CD45RO-CCR7+CD27+CD95- naive CD8+ T cells lacking CXCR3 (TNR3-). This rearrangement joins TRBV5-5 to TRBJ2-3; TCRdb selects TRBD2, and the lack of DNA leaves this call unchecked. The source of this sequence is a human donor in good health. Some clones in this sample may be carry-over from other donors' samples. CDR3 amino acids: CASTGGERGDTQYF. The whole variable domain, remainder taken from reference TRBV5-5 and TRBJ2-3, is DAGVTQSPTHLIKTRGQQVTLRCSPISGHKSVSWYQQVLGQGPQFIFQYYEKEERGRGNFPDRFSARQFPNYSSELNVNALLLGDSALYLCASTGGERGDTQYFGPGTRLTVL.